This T cell receptor (beta chain) originates from a study of blood T cell repertoires in COVID-19. Study summary: Italy, Spain and the United States were the sources of the convalescent and acute COVID-19 samples. Sample material is recorded as cDNA or gDNA derived from T cells, B-cell-depleted T cells, or PBMCs.

There are 15 residues in the CDR3. Germline lookup yields CDR1 MNHEY and CDR2 SMNVEV (reference sequence). Unmatched junction bases numbered 3, after V lost 6 bases and J lost 5 bases. Authors' data handling: Amplification of reference gene primers was used by the study to estimate nucleated cell counts. Sequenced by immunoSEQ multiplex PCR; TCRdb stores in-frame clones only, minus some. Clonal size and the V and J genes are those of that table, whereas D and trimming came from the DNA. This repertoire shows approximately 69,000 clones, 70% to 85% found once; its top ten account for 1.8%. J is TRBJ2-2 and V is TRBV27, with 13 bases lining up with TRBD2. Material: peripheral blood. This TCR came from a woman aged 55-75 years with acute or convalescent COVID-19. The CDR3 DNA reads TGTGCCAGCAGCCCGGGACTAGCGGGAACCGGGGAGCTGTTTTTT. It yields the protein CASSPGLAGTGELFF.